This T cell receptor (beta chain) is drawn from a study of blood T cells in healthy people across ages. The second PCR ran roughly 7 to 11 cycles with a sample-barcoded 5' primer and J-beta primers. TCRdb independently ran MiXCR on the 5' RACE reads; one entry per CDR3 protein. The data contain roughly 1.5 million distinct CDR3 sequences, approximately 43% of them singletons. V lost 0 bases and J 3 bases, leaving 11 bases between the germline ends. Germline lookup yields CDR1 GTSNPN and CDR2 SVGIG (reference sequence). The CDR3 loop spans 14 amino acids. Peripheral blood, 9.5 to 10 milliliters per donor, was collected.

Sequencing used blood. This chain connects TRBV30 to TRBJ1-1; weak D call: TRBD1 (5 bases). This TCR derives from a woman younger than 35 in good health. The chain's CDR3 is CAWSVRVFHTEAFF. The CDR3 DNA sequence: TGTGCCTGGAGTGTCAGGGTCTTTCACACTGAAGCTTTCTTT.